Listed below are T cell receptor beta chains from one sample, sequenced in a study of regulatory T cells in long-lasting Graves disease. TCRdb re-called the multiplex PCR reads through MiXCR, storing one row per CDR3 protein. Seen here are a few hundred thousand distinct CDR3 sequences, about 17% observed once, and the top ten hold less than 30%. These records were also assigned to another study, of T cells in Graves' hyperthyroidism and ophthalmopathy.

The input for sequencing was peripheral blood mononuclear cells (PBMCs), taken at new diagnosis, from a patient treated with antithyroid drugs. The receptors were gathered from a woman between 18 and 29 years old with Graves disease. The CDR3 runs from the conserved cysteine through the conserved F or W. A D gene is named only where the DNA matches it firmly. Size tells how often a clone was seen (once, few, many) or the class of an expanded clone, and some rows leave it out.

v_call: TRBV2; d_call: .; j_call: TRBJ1-4; cdr3_length: 15; clone_size: .; cdr3_aa: CASSEVGATNEKLFF; cdr3_nt: TGTGCCAGCAGTGAAGTAGGGGCAACTAATGAAAAACTGTTTTTT
v_call: TRBV5-5; d_call: .; j_call: TRBJ1-1; cdr3_length: 14; clone_size: many; cdr3_aa: CASSMQGWSTEAFF; cdr3_nt: TGTGCCAGCAGCATGCAGGGTTGGAGCACTGAAGCTTTCTTT
v_call: TRBV7-2; d_call: TRBD1; j_call: TRBJ1-6; cdr3_length: 15; clone_size: few; cdr3_aa: CASSNWTGRGSPLHF; cdr3_nt: TGTGCCAGCAGCAACTGGACAGGGAGGGGTTCACCCCTCCACTTT
v_call: TRBV11-3; d_call: .; j_call: TRBJ2-7; cdr3_length: 15; clone_size: many; cdr3_aa: CASSLAAGTSVEQYF; cdr3_nt: TGTGCCAGCAGCTTAGCGGCAGGGACATCGGTCGAGCAGTACTTC
v_call: TRBV20-1; d_call: TRBD2; j_call: TRBJ2-2; cdr3_length: 18; clone_size: many; cdr3_aa: CSARPGLAGARNTGELFF; cdr3_nt: TGCAGTGCTAGACCGGGACTAGCGGGAGCCAGGAACACCGGGGAGCTGTTTTTT
v_call: TRBV2; d_call: TRBD2; j_call: TRBJ2-3; cdr3_length: 17; clone_size: few; cdr3_aa: CASKVMREAMGKATQYF; cdr3_nt: TGTGCCAGCAAGGTTATGCGGGAGGCTATGGGGAAGGCAACGCAGTATTTT
v_call: TRBV28; d_call: TRBD1; j_call: TRBJ2-3; cdr3_length: 16; clone_size: many; cdr3_aa: CASSLYETGFTDTQYF; cdr3_nt: TGTGCCAGCAGTTTATACGAGACAGGGTTCACAGATACGCAGTATTTT
v_call: TRBV18; d_call: .; j_call: TRBJ2-2; cdr3_length: 19; clone_size: few; cdr3_aa: CASSPPITGNLPNTGELFF; cdr3_nt: TGTGCCAGCTCACCACCTATTACGGGGAACTTACCGAACACCGGGGAGCTGTTTTTT
v_call: TRBV12-3/TRBV12-4; d_call: .; j_call: TRBJ2-1; cdr3_length: 10; clone_size: many; cdr3_aa: CASMGDEQFF; cdr3_nt: TGTGCCAGCATGGGGGATGAGCAGTTCTTC
v_call: TRBV7-9; d_call: TRBD1; j_call: TRBJ1-2; cdr3_length: 14; clone_size: many; cdr3_aa: CASRTGQANYGYTF; cdr3_nt: TGTGCCAGCAGGACTGGACAGGCTAACTATGGCTACACCTTC
v_call: TRBV6-1; d_call: .; j_call: TRBJ1-1; cdr3_length: 13; clone_size: .; cdr3_aa: CASSELWDTEAFF; cdr3_nt: TGTGCCAGCAGTGAACTCTGGGACACTGAAGCTTTCTTT
v_call: TRBV20-1; d_call: .; j_call: TRBJ1-5; cdr3_length: 15; clone_size: many; cdr3_aa: CSARDLAGRLQPQHF; cdr3_nt: TGCAGTGCTAGAGATCTAGCAGGGAGGTTGCAGCCCCAGCATTTT
v_call: TRBV2; d_call: .; j_call: TRBJ1-1; cdr3_length: 13; clone_size: many; cdr3_aa: CATLKPENTEAFF; cdr3_nt: TGTGCCACCCTAAAGCCCGAGAACACTGAAGCTTTCTTT
v_call: TRBV5-6; d_call: .; j_call: TRBJ2-7; cdr3_length: 15; clone_size: .; cdr3_aa: CASSDETVGNYEQYF; cdr3_nt: TGTGCCAGCAGCGATGAGACAGTGGGAAACTACGAGCAGTACTTC
v_call: TRBV7-9; d_call: .; j_call: TRBJ2-3; cdr3_length: 16; clone_size: many; cdr3_aa: CASSPPSPPFTDTQYF; cdr3_nt: TGTGCCAGCAGCCCGCCTAGCCCCCCCTTCACAGATACGCAGTATTTT
v_call: TRBV7-2; d_call: TRBD1; j_call: TRBJ2-7; cdr3_length: 14; clone_size: .; cdr3_aa: CASSIPTGRYEQYF; cdr3_nt: TGTGCCAGCAGTATCCCGACAGGGCGGTACGAGCAGTACTTC
v_call: TRBV4-1; d_call: TRBD1; j_call: TRBJ1-1; cdr3_length: 14; clone_size: .; cdr3_aa: CASSQEGDSTEAFF; cdr3_nt: TGCGCCAGCAGCCAAGAAGGGGACAGCACTGAAGCTTTCTTT
v_call: TRBV20-1; d_call: .; j_call: TRBJ2-1; cdr3_length: 14; clone_size: .; cdr3_aa: CSASEADSYNEQFF; cdr3_nt: TGCAGTGCTAGTGAGGCAGACTCCTACAATGAGCAGTTCTTC
v_call: TRBV27; d_call: .; j_call: TRBJ1-4; cdr3_length: 13; clone_size: few; cdr3_aa: CASKTRQNEKLFF; cdr3_nt: TGTGCCAGCAAGACACGGCAGAATGAAAAACTGTTTTTT
v_call: TRBV20-1; d_call: .; j_call: TRBJ1-2; cdr3_length: 12; clone_size: many; cdr3_aa: CSVRNPNYGYTF; cdr3_nt: TGCAGTGTTAGGAACCCTAACTATGGCTACACCTTC
v_call: TRBV6-1; d_call: TRBD2; j_call: TRBJ2-2; cdr3_length: 15; clone_size: .; cdr3_aa: CASNTGRAYTGELFF; cdr3_nt: TGTGCCAGCAATACCGGGAGGGCCTACACCGGGGAGCTGTTTTTT
v_call: TRBV7-2; d_call: .; j_call: TRBJ2-3; cdr3_length: 13; clone_size: many; cdr3_aa: CASTTFKGDTQYF; cdr3_nt: TGTGCCAGCACCACCTTTAAAGGAGATACGCAGTATTTT
v_call: TRBV4-1; d_call: .; j_call: TRBJ2-5; cdr3_length: 14; clone_size: few; cdr3_aa: CASSQWGPQETQYF; cdr3_nt: TGCGCCAGCAGCCAGTGGGGGCCCCAAGAGACCCAGTACTTC
v_call: TRBV18; d_call: .; j_call: TRBJ2-7; cdr3_length: 19; clone_size: few; cdr3_aa: CASSPHAIVGGSPTYEQYF; cdr3_nt: TGTGCCAGCTCACCACACGCAATAGTAGGGGGAAGCCCCACCTACGAGCAGTACTTC
v_call: TRBV12-3/TRBV12-4; d_call: TRBD2; j_call: TRBJ2-5; cdr3_length: 14; clone_size: many; cdr3_aa: CASSLAGGIETQYF; cdr3_nt: TGTGCCAGCAGTTTGGCGGGAGGTATTGAGACCCAGTACTTC
v_call: TRBV12-3/TRBV12-4; d_call: .; j_call: TRBJ2-7; cdr3_length: 14; clone_size: many; cdr3_aa: CASSPFQATSEQYF; cdr3_nt: TGTGCCAGCAGTCCGTTTCAGGCCACCTCCGAGCAGTACTTC
v_call: TRBV29-1; d_call: .; j_call: TRBJ2-1; cdr3_length: 13; clone_size: many; cdr3_aa: CSPRTIPYNEQFF; cdr3_nt: TGCAGCCCCCGGACTATACCTTACAATGAGCAGTTCTTC
v_call: TRBV14; d_call: .; j_call: TRBJ2-1; cdr3_length: 14; clone_size: .; cdr3_aa: CASSQDTDYNEQFF; cdr3_nt: TGTGCCAGCAGCCAAGACACTGACTACAATGAGCAGTTCTTC
v_call: TRBV27; d_call: .; j_call: TRBJ2-7; cdr3_length: 15; clone_size: few; cdr3_aa: CASSASGHRSYEQYF; cdr3_nt: TGTGCCAGCAGTGCCTCGGGACATCGCTCCTACGAGCAGTACTTC
v_call: TRBV12-3/TRBV12-4; d_call: TRBD1; j_call: TRBJ1-5; cdr3_length: 15; clone_size: many; cdr3_aa: CASSLARTGPQPQHF; cdr3_nt: TGTGCCAGCAGTTTAGCGAGGACAGGTCCTCAGCCCCAGCATTTT
v_call: TRBV28; d_call: TRBD2; j_call: TRBJ2-7; cdr3_length: 15; clone_size: many; cdr3_aa: CASSHTSGTSYEQYF; cdr3_nt: TGTGCCAGCAGTCACACTAGCGGTACATCCTACGAGCAGTACTTC
v_call: TRBV12-3/TRBV12-4; d_call: .; j_call: TRBJ1-2; cdr3_length: 16; clone_size: many; cdr3_aa: CASGFYTGTDYYGYTF; cdr3_nt: TGTGCCAGCGGTTTCTATACCGGGACGGATTACTATGGCTACACCTTC
v_call: TRBV3-1; d_call: .; j_call: TRBJ2-7; cdr3_length: 14; clone_size: few; cdr3_aa: CASSQASWDYEQYF; cdr3_nt: TGTGCCAGCAGCCAGGCTAGCTGGGACTACGAGCAGTACTTC
v_call: TRBV20-1; d_call: TRBD2; j_call: TRBJ2-1; cdr3_length: 16; clone_size: many; cdr3_aa: CSASEREGSSYNEQFF; cdr3_nt: TGCAGTGCTAGTGAGCGGGAGGGGAGCTCCTACAATGAGCAGTTCTTC
v_call: TRBV5-1; d_call: .; j_call: TRBJ2-7; cdr3_length: 16; clone_size: .; cdr3_aa: CASRLRAGAGSYEQYF; cdr3_nt: TGCGCCAGCAGGTTGAGGGCGGGGGCAGGGTCCTACGAGCAGTACTTC
v_call: TRBV5-1; d_call: .; j_call: TRBJ2-1; cdr3_length: 11; clone_size: .; cdr3_aa: CASSAADGQFF; cdr3_nt: TGCGCCAGCAGCGCCGCCGACGGGCAGTTCTTC
v_call: TRBV7-2; d_call: TRBD2; j_call: TRBJ2-3; cdr3_length: 21; clone_size: many; cdr3_aa: CASSLVLYSSGRDSSTDTQYF; cdr3_nt: TGTGCCAGCAGCTTAGTTTTGTATTCTAGCGGGAGGGATTCTTCCACAGATACGCAGTATTTT
v_call: TRBV6-1; d_call: .; j_call: TRBJ2-1; cdr3_length: 18; clone_size: many; cdr3_aa: CASSGHREGFSKTNEQFF; cdr3_nt: TGTGCCAGCAGTGGACATCGTGAGGGCTTCTCAAAAACCAATGAGCAGTTCTTC
v_call: TRBV2; d_call: .; j_call: TRBJ2-6; cdr3_length: 15; clone_size: .; cdr3_aa: CASRNTGSGANVLTF; cdr3_nt: TGTGCCAGCAGGAATACAGGCTCTGGGGCCAACGTCCTGACTTTC
v_call: TRBV28; d_call: TRBD2; j_call: TRBJ2-7; cdr3_length: 14; clone_size: many; cdr3_aa: CASSLLGRGYEQYF; cdr3_nt: TGTGCCAGCAGTTTATTAGGGAGGGGCTACGAGCAGTACTTC
v_call: TRBV29-1; d_call: .; j_call: TRBJ2-1; cdr3_length: 13; clone_size: .; cdr3_aa: CSVAGRLYNEQFF; cdr3_nt: TGCAGCGTTGCCGGGCGACTCTACAATGAGCAGTTCTTC
v_call: TRBV11-2; d_call: TRBD1; j_call: TRBJ2-1; cdr3_length: 14; clone_size: many; cdr3_aa: CASSPGDRAHEQFF; cdr3_nt: TGTGCCAGCAGCCCAGGGGACAGGGCTCATGAGCAGTTCTTC